The entry that follows covers one T cell receptor beta chain sequence. CDR3 length: 15 residues. Trimming pared 4 bases from V and 2 bases from J, leaving 14 bases between. Germline V gives CDR1 LNHDA, CDR2 SQIVND (reference sequence). These data come from a study of cytotoxic CD8 clonotypes in ibrutinib-treated CLL. Study summary: Responses: roughly 25 partial, 2 complete; after median about 68 months, around 14 stayed remitted, roughly 12 progressed.

Cryopreserved PBMCs were the source of approximately 2 micrograms of genomic DNA, which went to TCR beta libraries. Profiled with immunoSEQ multiplex PCR; TCRdb holds only in-frame clones, not every one. Of around 19,000 clones in the sample, approximately 64% were seen once. The specimen was PBMCs, collected after 12 months of ibrutinib treatment. The TCR originated in a human donor with chronic lymphocytic leukemia. This chain links TRBV19 with TRBJ2-5; a weak D match, TRBD2 (6 bases). CDR3 nucleotide sequence: TGTGCCAGTAGTACCCCAGGAGGGCTACAAGAGACCCAGTACTTC. It specifies CASSTPGGLQETQYF.